What follows are 18 T cell receptor beta chains derived from one specimen sequenced in a study of blood T cell repertoires in COVID-19. TCRdb keeps only in-frame clones here, not all; method: immunoSEQ multiplex PCR. The data hold 120,000 to 150,000 clones, with approximately 90% observed a single time. Sequencing used PBMCs or T cells enriched from blood (not recorded which). Receptors were obtained from a woman in her 30s with acute COVID-19.

The J gene is TRBJ2-1, the V gene TRBV18; 9 positions match TRBD1. V shed 3 bases and J 3 bases; nucleotides not matched to a gene: 3. From germline, CDR1 is KGHSH and CDR2 LQKENI. The CDR3 spans 15 residues. CDR3 loop: CASSPWDRDYNEQFF. The CDR3 DNA sequence: TGTGCCAGCTCACCCTGGGACAGGGACTACAATGAGCAGTTCTTC.

Only one count was recorded for this clone. The chain is built from TRBV25-1 and TRBJ2-1, with 11 bases fitting TRBD2. After removal of 3 bases from V and 0 bases from J, the junction contained 4 bases not matched to a gene. Germline V lookup: CDR1 MGHDK, CDR2 SYGVNS. The CDR3 runs to 17 residues. For the CDR3, the DNA is TGTGCCAGCAGTGAGGGACTAGCGGATAGCTCCTACAATGAGCAGTTCTTC. This codes for CASSEGLADSSYNEQFF.

A remark on this clone: Relative to the germline gene, one junction end is altered; a read error may explain this. The chain carries TRBV7-9 and TRBJ1-3, with 7 bases matching TRBD1. Looked up from germline, CDR1 is SEHNR and CDR2 is FQNEAQ (reference sequence). CDR3 size: 12 residues. For the CDR3, the DNA is TGTGCCAGCAGCTCTGACCGGGACAGTACCACCTTT. It is translated as CASSSDRDSTTF.

The rearrangement joins TRBV4-3 to TRBJ2-7; perhaps TRBD1 as D (6 bases). CDR3 length: 17 residues. V dropped 2 bases and J dropped 1 base, with 18 bases sitting between them. Germline V gene sequence: CDR1 LGHNA, CDR2 YSLEER. The CDR3: CASSQNGEGTKSYEQYF. As DNA, the CDR3 is TGCGCCAGCAGCCAAAATGGGGAAGGGACAAAGTCCTACGAGCAGTACTTC.

The chain couples TRBV27 to TRBJ2-7; 7 positions agree with TRBD1. The V and J ends lost 4 bases and 0 bases, in that order; junction bases with no gene match: 6. The CDR3 has 15 amino acids. Germline CDR1 MNHEY, CDR2 SMNVEV (reference sequence). The CDR3 DNA reads as TGTGCCAGCAGTTGGACGACAGGGAACTCCTACGAGCAGTACTTC. This codes for CASSWTTGNSYEQYF.

This clone turned up a few times. The chain links TRBV2 to TRBJ1-2; 7 bases are a match to TRBD1. From germline, CDR1 is SNHLY and CDR2 FYNNEI. The junction had 16 bases not matched to a gene; V was cut back by 11 bases and J by 10 bases. The CDR3 has 13 amino acids. The CDR3 DNA reads as TGTGCCCAATTATTTTCCCGGGGGACAGTCTACACCTTC. Amino acids: CAQLFSRGTVYTF. The full variable domain, in which reference TRBV2 and TRBJ1-2 provide the parts outside the CDR3, is EPEVTQTPSHQVTQMGQEVILRCVPISNHLYFYWYRQILGQKVEFLVSFYNNEISEKSEIFDDQFSVERPDGSNFTLKIRSTKLEDSAMYFCAQLFSRGTVYTFGSGTRLTVV.

A single count supports this clone. The V gene is TRBV29-1, the J gene TRBJ1-4, with 8 bases matching TRBD1. In germline, CDR1 is SQVTM, CDR2 ANQGSEA. V lost 7 bases and J lost 4; bases outside the gene matches: 5. CDR3 length: 13 amino acids. The CDR3 sequence is CSAEQGGNEKLFF. For the CDR3, the DNA is TGCAGCGCCGAACAGGGGGGTAATGAAAAACTGTTTTTT.

V gene TRBV19 combines with J gene TRBJ1-2; 7 bases map to TRBD1. Germline V lookup: CDR1 LNHDA, CDR2 SQIVND (reference sequence). V was clipped by 1 base and J by 2 bases; unmatched bases: 10. The length of the CDR3 is 17 residues. CDR3: CASSIARDRLRNYGYTF. The CDR3 coding sequence is TGTGCCAGTAGTATAGCGAGGGACAGACTGAGGAACTATGGCTACACCTTC.

This clone was found once. The chain joins TRBV7-3 to TRBJ2-3, with 9 positions matching TRBD2. Germline V gene data show CDR1 as SGHTA and CDR2 as FQGTGA. After removal of 5 bases from V and 4 bases from J, the junction contained 10 bases not matched to a gene. This CDR3 contains 16 residues. The chain's CDR3 is CASSPLSSGIPDTQYF. The DNA for the CDR3 is TGTGCCAGCAGCCCGCTTTCTAGCGGGATCCCAGATACGCAGTATTTT. The full variable domain, completed using reference TRBV7-3 and TRBJ2-3, is GAGVSQTPSNKVTEKGKYVELRCDPISGHTALYWYRQSLGQGPEFLIYFQGTGAADDSGLPNDRFFAVRPEGSVSTLKIQRTERGDSAVYLCASSPLSSGIPDTQYFGPGTRLTVL.

This rearrangement joins TRBV29-1 to TRBJ2-7, with D tentatively TRBD1 (6 bases). CDR1 is SQVTM and CDR2 is ANQGSEA in the germline V gene. Trimming removed 0 bases at V and 4 bases at J, with 7 bases between. The CDR3 runs 12 residues. The CDR3 DNA is TGCAGCGTTGAAGAACAGGGTTACGAGCAGTACTTC. Protein: CSVEEQGYEQYF.

V is TRBV7-2 and J is TRBJ2-4; TRBD2 aligns across 7 bases. The germline CDR1 and CDR2 sequences are SGHTA and FQGNSA. Trimming took 5 bases from V and 8 from J; bases not matched to a gene: 15. This CDR3 is 16 amino acids long. CDR3 coding DNA: TGTGCCAGCAGCCCCCAGGGAGGGGCGTCTTTGGACATTCAGTACTTC. This translates into CASSPQGGASLDIQYF. The full variable domain, with the rest looked up from reference TRBV7-2 and TRBJ2-4, is GAGVSQSPSNKVTEKGKDVELRCDPISGHTALYWYRQSLGQGLEFLIYFQGNSAPDKSGLPSDRFSAERTGGSVSTLTIQRTQQEDSAVYLCASSPQGGASLDIQYFGAGTRLSVL.

The rearrangement joins TRBV19 to TRBJ2-3; tentative D call: TRBD2 (6 bases). CDR3 length equals 14 residues. CDR1 and CDR2 (germline): LNHDA, SQIVND (reference sequence). Deletions cut 10 bases from V and 3 bases from J, with 17 bases between. The CDR3 bases are TGTGCCACCTCACGGGGGTTAGCGACAGATACGCAGTATTTT. Translation: CATSRGLATDTQYF.

This CDR3 is CASRHGTSGVRTNEQFF. CDR3 in DNA: TGCGCCAGCAGACATGGGACTAGCGGGGTCCGGACCAATGAGCAGTTCTTC. The chain recombines TRBV5-1 with TRBJ2-1; 13 nucleotides match TRBD2. This CDR3 is built from 17 residues. J was trimmed by 6 bases and V by 5 bases; bases with no gene match: 11. From germline, CDR1 is SGHRS and CDR2 YFSETQ.

This chain joins TRBV9 and TRBJ2-7; 7 nucleotides line up with TRBD1. Germline V gene sequence: CDR1 SGDLS, CDR2 YYNGEE. The CDR3 runs to 11 residues. The V and J ends lost 7 bases and 5 bases, in that order; junction bases with no gene match: 3. CDR3 protein: CASGQEDEQYF. The CDR3 nucleotides are TGTGCCAGCGGACAGGAAGACGAGCAGTACTTC.

V usage is TRBV7-9 and J usage is TRBJ1-2, with 10 bases that match TRBD1. The V and J ends lost 3 bases and 3 bases, in that order; junction bases with no gene match: 4. Germline CDR1 SEHNR, CDR2 FQNEAQ (reference sequence). The CDR3 is 15 residues long. The CDR3 region is CASSFGTGEDYGYTF. CDR3 sequence (DNA): TGTGCCAGCAGCTTCGGGACAGGGGAGGACTATGGCTACACCTTC.

The chain carries TRBV5-5 and TRBJ1-4; 7 positions match TRBD1. V lost 4 bases and J lost 8; bases outside the gene matches: 11. Germline values: CDR1 SGHKS, CDR2 YYEKEE (reference sequence). The length of the CDR3 is 15 residues. This CDR3 reads CASSAYRGTGEKLFF. The CDR3 DNA follows: TGTGCCAGCAGCGCCTACAGGGGAACAGGCGAAAAACTGTTTTTT.

This clone came up a few times. This rearrangement joins TRBV28 to TRBJ2-1, with D unclear. V lost 4 bases, J lost 5 bases, and 15 bases lay in between. The germline V gene has CDR1 MDHEN and CDR2 SYDVKM. The CDR3 runs to 15 residues. CDR3 region: CASSSHTQKNNEQFF. The CDR3, as DNA: TGTGCCAGCAGTTCTCATACCCAGAAGAACAATGAGCAGTTCTTC.

The chain recombines TRBV9 with TRBJ1-1, with 8 positions matching TRBD1. Germline values: CDR1 SGDLS, CDR2 YYNGEE. Germline trimming cut 3 bases from V and 4 bases from J; bases unmatched to any gene: 8. The CDR3 sequence is 15 residues long. CDR3 DNA: TGTGCCAGCAGCGCCCGGGGACAGGTGGGCACTGAAGCTTTCTTT. Translating gives CASSARGQVGTEAFF.